This TCR beta chain emerged from a study of blood T cell repertoires in COVID-19. Assay used: immunoSEQ multiplex PCR; TCRdb lists only in-frame clones, some missing. The table lists about 200,000 clones, around nine tenths of them singletons. The CDR3 contains 16 residues. From germline, CDR1 is LNHDA and CDR2 SQIVND (reference sequence). The V and J ends lost 7 bases and 5 bases, in that order; junction bases with no gene match: 13. The chain recombines TRBV19 with TRBJ2-5, with 10 bases matching TRBD1. This clonotype was obtained from a man between 18 and 29 years old with active or convalescent COVID-19. Sequenced sample: peripheral blood. The CDR3 loop is CASNSGDRGLGETQYF. CDR3 nucleotide sequence: TGTGCCAGTAATTCGGGCGACAGGGGGCTAGGGGAGACCCAGTACTTC.